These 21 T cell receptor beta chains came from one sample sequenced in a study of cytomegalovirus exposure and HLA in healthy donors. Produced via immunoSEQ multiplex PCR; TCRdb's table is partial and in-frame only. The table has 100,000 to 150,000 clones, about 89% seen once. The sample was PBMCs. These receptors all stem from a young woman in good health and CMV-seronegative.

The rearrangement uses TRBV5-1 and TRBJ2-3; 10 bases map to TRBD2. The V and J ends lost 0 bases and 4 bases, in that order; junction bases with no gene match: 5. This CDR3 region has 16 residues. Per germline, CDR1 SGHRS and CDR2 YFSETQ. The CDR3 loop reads CASSLVLAGAADTQYF. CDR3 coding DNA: TGCGCCAGCAGCTTGGTCCTAGCGGGAGCCGCAGATACGCAGTATTTT.

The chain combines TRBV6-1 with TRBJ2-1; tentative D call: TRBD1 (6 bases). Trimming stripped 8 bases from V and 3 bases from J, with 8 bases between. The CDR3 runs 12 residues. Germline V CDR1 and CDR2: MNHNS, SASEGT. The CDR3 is CASGDIYNEQFF. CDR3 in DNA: TGTGCCAGCGGGGACATCTACAATGAGCAGTTCTTC.

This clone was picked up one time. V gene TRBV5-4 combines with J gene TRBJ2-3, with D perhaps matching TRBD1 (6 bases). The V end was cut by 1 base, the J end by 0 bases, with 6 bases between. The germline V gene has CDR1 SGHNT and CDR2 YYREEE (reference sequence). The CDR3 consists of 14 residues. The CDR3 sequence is CASSLQGSTDTQYF. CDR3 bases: TGTGCCAGCAGCTTGCAGGGGAGCACAGATACGCAGTATTTT.

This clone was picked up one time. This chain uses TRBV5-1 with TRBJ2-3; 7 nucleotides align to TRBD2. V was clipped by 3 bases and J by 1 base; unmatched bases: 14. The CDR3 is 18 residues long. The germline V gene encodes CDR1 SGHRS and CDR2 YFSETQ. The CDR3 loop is CASSWTQRGSKRTDTQYF. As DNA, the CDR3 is TGCGCCAGCAGCTGGACCCAGCGGGGATCGAAACGCACAGATACGCAGTATTTT.

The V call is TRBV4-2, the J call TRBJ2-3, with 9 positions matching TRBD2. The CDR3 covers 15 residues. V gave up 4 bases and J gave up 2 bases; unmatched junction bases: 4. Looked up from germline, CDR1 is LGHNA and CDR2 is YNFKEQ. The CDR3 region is CASSPRTSDTDTQYF. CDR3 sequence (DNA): TGTGCCAGCAGCCCTAGGACTAGCGACACAGATACGCAGTATTTT.

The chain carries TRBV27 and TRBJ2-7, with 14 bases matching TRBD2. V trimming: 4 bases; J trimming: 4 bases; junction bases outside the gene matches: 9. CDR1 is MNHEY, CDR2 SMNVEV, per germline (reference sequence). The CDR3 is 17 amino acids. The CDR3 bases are TGTGCCAGCAGTTCCCTCGGGACTAGCGGGAGATTTTACGAGCAGTACTTC. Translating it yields CASSSLGTSGRFYEQYF.

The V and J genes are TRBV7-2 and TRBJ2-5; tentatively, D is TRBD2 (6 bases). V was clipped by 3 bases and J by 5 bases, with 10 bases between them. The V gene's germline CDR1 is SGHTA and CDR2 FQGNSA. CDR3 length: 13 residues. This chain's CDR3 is CASSLGGRETQYF. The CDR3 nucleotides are TGTGCCAGCAGCTTGGGGGGAAGGGAGACCCAGTACTTC.

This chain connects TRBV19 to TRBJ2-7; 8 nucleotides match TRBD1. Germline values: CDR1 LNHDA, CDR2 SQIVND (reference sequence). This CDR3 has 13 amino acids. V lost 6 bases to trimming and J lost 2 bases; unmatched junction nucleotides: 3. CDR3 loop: CASSTGGAYEQYF. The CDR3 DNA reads TGTGCCAGTAGCACAGGGGGAGCCTACGAGCAGTACTTC.

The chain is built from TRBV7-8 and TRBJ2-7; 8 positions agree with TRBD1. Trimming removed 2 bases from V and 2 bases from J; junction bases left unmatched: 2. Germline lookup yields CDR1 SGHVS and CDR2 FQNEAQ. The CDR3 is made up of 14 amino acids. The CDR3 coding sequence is TGTGCCAGCAGCTTAAGACAGGGGCCCTACGAGCAGTACTTC. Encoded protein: CASSLRQGPYEQYF. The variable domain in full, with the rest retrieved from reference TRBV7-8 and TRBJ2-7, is GAGVSQSPRYKVAKRGQDVALRCDPISGHVSLFWYQQALGQGPEFLTYFQNEAQLDKSGLPSDRFFAERPEGSVSTLKIQRTQQEDSAVYLCASSLRQGPYEQYFGPGTRLTVT.

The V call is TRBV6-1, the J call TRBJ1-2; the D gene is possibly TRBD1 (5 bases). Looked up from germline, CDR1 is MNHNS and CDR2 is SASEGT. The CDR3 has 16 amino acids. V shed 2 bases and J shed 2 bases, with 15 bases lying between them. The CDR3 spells CASSERGRGANYGYTF. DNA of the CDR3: TGTGCCAGCAGTGAAAGGGGAAGGGGTGCAAACTATGGCTACACCTTC.

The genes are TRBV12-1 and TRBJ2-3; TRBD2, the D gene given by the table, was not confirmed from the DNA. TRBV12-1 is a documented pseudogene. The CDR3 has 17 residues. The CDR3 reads CASSFCRLAGGTDTQYF. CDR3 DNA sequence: TGTGCCAGCAGCTTTTGTCGACTAGCGGGAGGGACAGATACGCAGTATTTT.

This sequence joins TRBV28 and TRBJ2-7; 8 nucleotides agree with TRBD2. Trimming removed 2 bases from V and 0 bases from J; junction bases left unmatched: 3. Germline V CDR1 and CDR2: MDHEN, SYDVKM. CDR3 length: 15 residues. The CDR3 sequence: CASSLVSGTSYEQYF. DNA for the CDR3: TGTGCCAGCAGTTTAGTTAGCGGGACCTCCTACGAGCAGTACTTC.

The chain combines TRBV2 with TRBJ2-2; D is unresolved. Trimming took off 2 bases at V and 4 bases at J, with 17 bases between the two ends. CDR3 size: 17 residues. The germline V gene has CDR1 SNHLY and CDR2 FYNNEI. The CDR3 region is CASSELATRTGTGELFF. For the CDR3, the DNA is TGTGCCAGCAGTGAATTGGCAACTCGAACGGGCACCGGGGAGCTGTTTTTT.

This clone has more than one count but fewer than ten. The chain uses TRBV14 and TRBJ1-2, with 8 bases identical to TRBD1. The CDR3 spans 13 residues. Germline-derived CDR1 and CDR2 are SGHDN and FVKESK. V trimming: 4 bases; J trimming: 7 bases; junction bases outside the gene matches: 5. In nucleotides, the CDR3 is TGTGCCAGCAGCCTTATGACAGGGGCTGGCTACACCTTC. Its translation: CASSLMTGAGYTF.

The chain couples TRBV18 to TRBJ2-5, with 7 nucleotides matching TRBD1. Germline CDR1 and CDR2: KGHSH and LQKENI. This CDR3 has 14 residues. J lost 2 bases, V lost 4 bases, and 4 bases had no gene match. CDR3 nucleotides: TGTGCCAGCTCACTAGGGACAGCTCAAGAGACCCAGTACTTC. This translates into CASSLGTAQETQYF.

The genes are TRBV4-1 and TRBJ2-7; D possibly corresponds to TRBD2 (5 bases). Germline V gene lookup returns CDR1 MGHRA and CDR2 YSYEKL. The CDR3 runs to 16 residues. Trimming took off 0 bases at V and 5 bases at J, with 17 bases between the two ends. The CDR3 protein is CASSQERRETGDEQYF. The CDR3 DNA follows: TGCGCCAGCAGCCAAGAGCGAAGAGAGACCGGGGACGAGCAGTACTTC.

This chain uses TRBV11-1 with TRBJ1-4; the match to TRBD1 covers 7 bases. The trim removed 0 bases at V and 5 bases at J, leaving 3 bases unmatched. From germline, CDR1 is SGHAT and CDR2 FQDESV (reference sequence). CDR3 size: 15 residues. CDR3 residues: CASSLALTGNEKLFF. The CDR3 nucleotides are TGTGCCAGCAGCTTAGCGTTGACAGGGAATGAAAAACTGTTTTTT.

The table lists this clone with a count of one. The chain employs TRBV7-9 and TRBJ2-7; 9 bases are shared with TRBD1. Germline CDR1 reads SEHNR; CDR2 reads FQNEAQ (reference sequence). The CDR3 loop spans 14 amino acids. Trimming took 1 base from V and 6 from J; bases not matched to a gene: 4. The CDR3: CASSLVTGGGEQYF. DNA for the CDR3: TGTGCCAGCAGCTTAGTTACAGGGGGCGGCGAGCAGTACTTC.

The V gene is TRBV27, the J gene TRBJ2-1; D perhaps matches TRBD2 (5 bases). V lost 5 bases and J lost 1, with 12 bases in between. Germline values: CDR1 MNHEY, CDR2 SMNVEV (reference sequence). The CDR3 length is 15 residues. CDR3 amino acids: CASSRLPQSYNEQFF. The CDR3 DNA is TGTGCCAGCAGTCGACTACCCCAATCCTACAATGAGCAGTTCTTC.

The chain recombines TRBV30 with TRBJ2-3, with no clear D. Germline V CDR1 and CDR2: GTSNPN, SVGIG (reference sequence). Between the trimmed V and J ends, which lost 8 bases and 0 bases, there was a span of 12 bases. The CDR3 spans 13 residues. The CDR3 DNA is TGTGCCCAGTCGACAATAAGCACAGATACGCAGTATTTT. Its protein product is CAQSTISTDTQYF.

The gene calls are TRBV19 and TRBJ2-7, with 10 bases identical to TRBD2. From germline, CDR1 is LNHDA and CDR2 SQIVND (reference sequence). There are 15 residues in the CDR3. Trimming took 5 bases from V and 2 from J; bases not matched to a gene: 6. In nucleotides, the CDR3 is TGTGCCAGTAGTCCTCAAGCGGGAGGGCCCTACGAGCAGTACTTC. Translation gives CASSPQAGGPYEQYF.